Presented here are 14 T cell receptor beta chains from one specimen sequenced in a study of T cell responses to AZD1222 COVID-19 vaccine. Only in-frame clones appear in the TCRdb table, and some are missing; sequencing was by immunoSEQ multiplex PCR. This sample has about 110,000 clones; approximately 85% occur once, and the top ten carry around 6%. The sample in question was peripheral blood, obtained on day 0 of AZD1222 vaccination. These receptors originate from an adult in good health.

V and J are TRBV19 and TRBJ1-5, with D tentatively TRBD1 (5 bases). Germline loops: CDR1 LNHDA, CDR2 SQIVND (reference sequence). The CDR3 has 14 residues. V was clipped by 1 base and J by 6 bases, with 10 bases between them. The CDR3: CASSIVEGPQPQHF. CDR3 in DNA: TGTGCCAGTAGTATAGTAGAGGGACCTCAGCCCCAGCATTTT.

The chain is built from TRBV4-2 and TRBJ2-4; D might be TRBD2 (6 bases). The CDR3 contains 14 residues. Germline V gene sequence: CDR1 LGHNA, CDR2 YNFKEQ. Trimming shortened V by 0 bases and J by 7 bases, and 10 bases separated the two germline ends. Here the CDR3 reads CASSQELASNIQYF. CDR3 in DNA: TGTGCCAGCAGCCAAGAACTAGCTTCGAACATTCAGTACTTC.

The J gene is TRBJ1-6, the V gene TRBV15, with TRBD1 matching over 8 bases. The CDR3 consists of 15 residues. Germline-derived CDR1 and CDR2 are LNHNV and YYDKDF (reference sequence). The V segment lost 3 bases and the J segment 10 bases; nucleotides outside the gene matches: 8. The DNA for the CDR3 is TGTGCCACCAGCAGTGACGACAGGGGATTCTCACCCCTCCACTTT. Translated: CATSSDDRGFSPLHF.

The rearrangement joins TRBV4-3 to TRBJ1-1, with a tentative D call TRBD1 (5 bases). V lost 1 base and J 7 bases, leaving 10 bases between the germline ends. Germline loops: CDR1 LGHNA, CDR2 YSLEER. CDR3 length: 13 amino acids. Here the CDR3 reads CASSQVEGIEAFF. Here the CDR3 DNA reads TGCGCCAGCAGCCAAGTCGAGGGGATTGAAGCTTTCTTT.

J is TRBJ1-1 and V is TRBV20-1; D not resolved. Germline values: CDR1 DFQATT, CDR2 SNEGSKA (reference sequence). The V end was cut by 6 bases, the J end by 4 bases, with 9 bases between. This CDR3 spans 11 amino acids. CDR3 in DNA: TGCAGTGCAAAAGTGAGCACTGAAGCTTTCTTT. Translating gives CSAKVSTEAFF.

V usage is TRBV4-1 and J usage is TRBJ1-1; D unclear. This CDR3 has 15 residues. Trimming shortened V by 1 base and J by 5 bases, and 14 bases separated the two germline ends. Germline V CDR1 and CDR2: MGHRA, YSYEKL. The CDR3 DNA sequence: TGCGCCAGCAGCCAAGTGAAAAACGACGGGACTGAAGCTTTCTTT. It translates to CASSQVKNDGTEAFF.

The rearrangement uses TRBV21-1 and TRBJ1-3. TRBV21-1 is recorded as a pseudogene. The CDR3 covers 14 residues. The CDR3 protein is CASTPQSSGNTIYF. Written as DNA, the CDR3 is TGTGCCAGCACACCTCAAAGCTCTGGAAACACCATATATTTT.

CDR3 amino acids: CASSNRQGGGYTF. The CDR3 DNA sequence: TGTGCCAGCAGTAATCGACAGGGCGGGGGCTACACCTTC. V is TRBV6-5 and J is TRBJ1-2; 7 bases are shared with TRBD1. Unmatched junction bases numbered 8, after V lost 5 bases and J lost 8 bases. This CDR3 region has 13 residues. The germline V gene encodes CDR1 MNHEY and CDR2 SVGAGI.

The V gene is TRBV7-9, the J gene TRBJ2-3; D may be TRBD1 (6 bases). The germline CDR1 and CDR2 sequences are SEHNR and FQNEAQ (reference sequence). CDR3 length: 15 residues. V was pared by 2 bases and J by 2 bases, with 11 bases between. The CDR3 region is CASSLTGQNTDTQYF. DNA for the CDR3: TGTGCCAGCAGCTTAACGGGACAAAACACAGATACGCAGTATTTT.

This sequence joins TRBV11-1 and TRBJ2-7; perhaps TRBD1 as D (7 bases). This CDR3 comprises 16 residues. The germline gives CDR1 SGHAT, CDR2 FQDESV (reference sequence). The germline V and J ends were trimmed by 2 bases and 4 bases, with 18 bases remaining between them. This CDR3 is CASSLQFPGGGYEQYF. The CDR3 DNA is TGTGCCAGCAGCTTACAATTCCCAGGGGGAGGTTACGAGCAGTACTTC.

The chain links TRBV5-1 to TRBJ2-7, with D tentatively TRBD1 (8 bases). This CDR3 has 15 residues. In germline, CDR1 is SGHRS, CDR2 YFSETQ. V lost 2 bases and J lost 5, with 17 bases in between. CDR3 in amino acids: CASSFQTGGVDEQYF. DNA for the CDR3: TGCGCCAGCAGCTTCCAAACAGGGGGGGTCGACGAGCAGTACTTC.

The V and J genes are TRBV25-1 and TRBJ2-1, with 7 nucleotides matching TRBD1. Germline V CDR1 and CDR2: MGHDK, SYGVNS. J gave up 1 base and V 4 bases, and 4 bases lay outside the gene matches. The CDR3 has 15 residues. CDR3 in amino acids: CASSGKQGSYNEQFF. CDR3 coding DNA: TGTGCCAGCAGTGGGAAACAGGGGTCCTACAATGAGCAGTTCTTC.

CDR3 bases: TGTGCCAGCAGCCGGCAGGGACGTAATGAAAAACTGTTTTTT. Its protein is CASSRQGRNEKLFF. This chain uses TRBV2 with TRBJ1-4, with D possibly TRBD1 on 5 matching bases. Trimming stripped 6 bases from V and 4 bases from J, with 12 bases between. This CDR3 is 14 amino acids long. The germline gives CDR1 SNHLY, CDR2 FYNNEI.

This clone was observed a single time. The CDR3 protein is CASSPGGAGFGYTF. The CDR3 bases are TGTGCCAGCAGCCCAGGGGGCGCTGGTTTTGGCTACACCTTC. The V gene is TRBV3-1 (or the pseudogene TRBV3-2), the J gene TRBJ1-2; 8 nucleotides align to TRBD1. This CDR3 has 14 residues. CDR1 is LGHDT and CDR2 is YNNKEL in the germline V gene (reference sequence). J was trimmed by 7 bases and V by 4 bases; bases with no gene match: 8.